This T cell receptor (beta chain) was identified in a study of yellow fever vaccine responses in identical twins. Study results and limitations: Twins reportedly showed a vaccine T cell response that seemed partly convergent and partly personalized.

Using its own MiXCR run on the RT-PCR reads, TCRdb lists one record per CDR3 protein. This sample carries approximately 13,000 distinct CDR3 sequences, approximately 84% of them seen once, and the ten largest clones take 1.7%. The length of the CDR3 is 17 residues. The germline V and J ends were trimmed by 3 bases and 2 bases, with 14 bases remaining between them. Germline V gives CDR1 SGHAT, CDR2 FQDESV (reference sequence). Details on this clonotype: Its antigen is as yet unknown.

The V gene is TRBV11-1, the J gene TRBJ2-6, with D maybe TRBD2 (5 bases). The TCR originated in a woman under 30 who received the yellow fever vaccine. Material: T cells from blood (PBMCs), unsorted or a sorted subset (not recorded which), obtained before or after yellow fever vaccination (not recorded which). CDR3 loop: CASSFVTGSTGANVLTF. As DNA, the CDR3 is TGTGCCAGCAGCTTTGTCACGGGGTCTACTGGGGCCAACGTCCTGACTTTC.